This TCR beta chain stems from a study of blood T cell repertoires in COVID-19. Study processing details: How many nucleated cells were present was estimated from reference gene primer amplification. The repertoire was sequenced with immunoSEQ multiplex PCR; TCRdb's copy has only in-frame clones and lacks some. That table is the source of V, J and clone size, and D and trimming were worked out from the DNA. The table shows about 190,000 clones, with more than 70% occurring only once. The receptor was derived from a man in his fifties with active or convalescent COVID-19. The sequenced sample was peripheral blood.

Here the CDR3 DNA reads TGTGCCACCAGCAGAGGGCACGGAGGCAATCAGCCCCAGCATTTT. Translated: CATSRGHGGNQPQHF. The chain uses TRBV15 and TRBJ1-5; D gene uncertain. Trimming removed 1 base from V and 2 bases from J, with 9 bases in between. The CDR3 spans 15 residues. CDR1 is LNHNV, CDR2 YYDKDF, per germline (reference sequence).